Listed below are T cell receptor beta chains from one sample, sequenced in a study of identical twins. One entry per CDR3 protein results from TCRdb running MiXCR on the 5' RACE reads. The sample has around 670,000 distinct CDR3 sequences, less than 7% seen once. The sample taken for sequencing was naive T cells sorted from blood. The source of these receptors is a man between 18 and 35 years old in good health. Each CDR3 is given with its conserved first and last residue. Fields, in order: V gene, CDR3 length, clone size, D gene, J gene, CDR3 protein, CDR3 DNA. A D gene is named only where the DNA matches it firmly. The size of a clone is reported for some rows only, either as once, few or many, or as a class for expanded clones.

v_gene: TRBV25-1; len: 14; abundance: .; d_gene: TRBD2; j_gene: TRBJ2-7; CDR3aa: CASSKGLDSYEQYF; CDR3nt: TGTGCCAGCAGTAAGGGACTAGACTCCTACGAGCAGTACTTC
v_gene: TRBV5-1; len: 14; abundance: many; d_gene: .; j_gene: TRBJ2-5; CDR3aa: CASSLEGAAETQYF; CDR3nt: TGCGCCAGCAGCTTAGAGGGAGCCGCCGAGACCCAGTACTTC
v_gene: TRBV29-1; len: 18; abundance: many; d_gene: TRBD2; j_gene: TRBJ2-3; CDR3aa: CSVEGTSGTISSTDTQYF; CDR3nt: TGCAGCGTTGAGGGGACTAGCGGGACAATTTCTAGCACAGATACGCAGTATTTT
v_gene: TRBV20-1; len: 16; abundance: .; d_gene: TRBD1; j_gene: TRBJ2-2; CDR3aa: CSARATGGNSVWELFF; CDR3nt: TGCAGTGCTAGAGCCACAGGGGGCAACAGTGTCTGGGAGCTGTTTTTT
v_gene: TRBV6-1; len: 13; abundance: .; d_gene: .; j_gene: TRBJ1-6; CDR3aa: CASSLGSPSALHF; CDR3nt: TGTGCCAGCAGCCTGGGCAGCCCCTCGGCCCTCCACTTT
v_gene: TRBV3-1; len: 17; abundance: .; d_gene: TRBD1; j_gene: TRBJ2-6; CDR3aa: CASSRRTGGAGANVLTF; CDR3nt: TGTGCCAGCAGCCGACGCACAGGGGGCGCTGGGGCCAACGTCCTGACTTTC
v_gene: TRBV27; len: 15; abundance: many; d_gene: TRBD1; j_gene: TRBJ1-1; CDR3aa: CASSPRTGRTTEAFF; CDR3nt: TGTGCCAGCAGTCCTCGGACAGGGAGGACCACTGAAGCTTTCTTT
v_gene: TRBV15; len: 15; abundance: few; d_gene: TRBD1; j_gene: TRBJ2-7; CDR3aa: CATSRVGQGLSEQYF; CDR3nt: TGTGCCACCAGCAGAGTTGGACAGGGGTTGTCCGAGCAGTACTTC
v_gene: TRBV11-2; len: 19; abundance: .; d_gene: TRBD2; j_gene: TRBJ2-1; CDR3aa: CASSLGGRGLAGGINEQFF; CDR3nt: TGTGCCAGCAGCCTAGGGGGTAGGGGACTAGCGGGAGGTATAAATGAGCAGTTCTTC
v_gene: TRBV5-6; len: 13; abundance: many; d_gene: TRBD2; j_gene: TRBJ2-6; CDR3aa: CASRREEANVLTF; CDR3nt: TGTGCCAGCAGACGGGAGGAGGCCAACGTCCTGACTTTC
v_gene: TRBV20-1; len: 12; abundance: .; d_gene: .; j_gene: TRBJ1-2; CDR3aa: CSAGRGPYGYTF; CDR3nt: TGCAGTGCCGGACGGGGGCCCTATGGCTACACCTTC